Listed here are 24 T cell receptor beta chains from one sample, sequenced in a study of CD8+ T cells in alopecia areata. Extracted RNA was reverse transcribed into cDNA, the sequencing template. Data came from immunoSEQ multiplex PCR; TCRdb stores just in-frame clones and leaves some out. The sample includes around 97,000 clones, approximately 58% of them seen just once. Material for sequencing was CD4+ T cells sorted from blood. The receptors were sampled from a human donor in good health.

The chain couples TRBV6-5 to TRBJ1-4; 11 nucleotides match TRBD1. V lost 6 bases and J lost 8; bases outside the gene matches: 8. From germline, CDR1 is MNHEY and CDR2 SVGAGI. The CDR3 covers 15 residues. Here the CDR3 reads CASSSGTGGVEKLFF. CDR3 sequence (DNA): TGTGCCAGCAGCTCCGGGACAGGGGGAGTCGAAAAACTGTTTTTT.

The chain couples TRBV18 to TRBJ1-5; the D gene is possibly TRBD1 (6 bases). V gave up 4 bases and J gave up 2 bases, with 9 bases separating them. The CDR3 sequence is 14 residues long. Germline V gene sequence: CDR1 KGHSH, CDR2 LQKENI. The CDR3 is CASSRTDGNQPQHF. The DNA for the CDR3 is TGTGCCAGCTCACGGACAGACGGCAATCAGCCCCAGCATTTT.

This sequence joins TRBV15 and TRBJ2-1; TRBD2 agrees at 11 bases. The CDR3 loop spans 16 amino acids. Germline CDR1 and CDR2: LNHNV and YYDKDF (reference sequence). The trim removed 2 bases at V and 7 bases at J, leaving 7 bases unmatched. The CDR3 loop reads CATSRPSGGNGNEQFF. CDR3 DNA: TGTGCCACCAGCAGACCTAGCGGGGGGAATGGTAATGAGCAGTTCTTC.

This clone is a singleton in its sample. This sequence joins TRBV4-1 and TRBJ2-2; tentative D call: TRBD1 (6 bases). V lost 1 base and J 7 bases, leaving 13 bases between the germline ends. Germline V gives CDR1 MGHRA, CDR2 YSYEKL. This CDR3 contains 15 residues. The CDR3: CASSQVGTGHGELFF. Here the CDR3 DNA reads TGCGCCAGCAGCCAAGTGGGAACAGGGCACGGGGAGCTGTTTTTT.

This clone was found a few times. The chain has TRBV5-1 and TRBJ2-5; 14 nucleotides align to TRBD2. The V and J ends lost 4 bases and 1 base, in that order; junction bases with no gene match: 3. Germline V lookup: CDR1 SGHRS, CDR2 YFSETQ. This CDR3 comprises 16 residues. For the CDR3, the DNA is TGCGCCAGCAGCGTCGGGACTAGCGGGAGCCAAGAGACCCAGTACTTC. Residues: CASSVGTSGSQETQYF.

The rearrangement joins TRBV6-6 to TRBJ1-1; D is ambiguous. Germline values: CDR1 MNHNY, CDR2 SVGAGI (reference sequence). There are 12 residues in the CDR3. Trimming cost V 10 bases and J 4 bases, with 13 bases left between them. CDR3 protein: CATALRGTEAFF. As DNA, the CDR3 is TGTGCCACCGCCCTACGAGGCACTGAAGCTTTCTTT.

V is TRBV29-1 and J is TRBJ1-2; D gene uncertain. CDR3 size: 13 residues. V dropped 6 bases and J dropped 0 bases, with 11 bases sitting between them. Germline V lookup: CDR1 SQVTM, CDR2 ANQGSEA. The CDR3 protein is CSVSLGANYGYTF. CDR3 in DNA: TGCAGCGTCTCACTAGGAGCTAACTATGGCTACACCTTC.

The gene calls are TRBV7-2 and TRBJ2-3; D gene unclear. Germline assignment: CDR1 SGHTA and CDR2 FQGNSA. V was shortened by 1 base and J by 8 bases, with 4 bases between the two germline ends. The CDR3 spans 11 residues. The CDR3 DNA reads TGTGCCAGCAGCTTAGGGGGTACGCAGTATTTT. Translating it yields CASSLGGTQYF.

The chain combines TRBV30 with TRBJ2-3, with D hard to call. The CDR3 totals 13 residues. V dropped 4 bases and J dropped 7 bases, with 15 bases sitting between them. Germline CDR1 and CDR2: GTSNPN and SVGIG (reference sequence). CDR3 sequence reads: CAWIPEGSNTQYF. The CDR3, as DNA: TGTGCCTGGATCCCAGAAGGTAGTAATACGCAGTATTTT.

The genes are TRBV6-5 and TRBJ2-2; the D gene is possibly TRBD1 (6 bases). V gave up 6 bases and J gave up 4 bases, with 15 bases separating them. The CDR3 totals 15 residues. Germline values: CDR1 MNHEY, CDR2 SVGAGI. The CDR3 sequence: CASRQGQLSTGELFF. The DNA of the CDR3 is TGTGCCAGCAGGCAAGGACAGCTCAGCACCGGGGAGCTGTTTTTT.

This clone was picked up one time. The V gene is TRBV4-3, the J gene TRBJ2-1; possible D gene TRBD1, 5 bases. Germline V gene sequence: CDR1 LGHNA, CDR2 YSLEER. The CDR3 totals 14 residues. The V end was cut by 2 bases, the J end by 6 bases, with 11 bases between. The CDR3 sequence: CASSQPDRLNEQFF. CDR3 in DNA: TGCGCCAGCAGCCAACCTGACAGACTCAATGAGCAGTTCTTC.

This clone was seen once. V gene TRBV5-1 combines with J gene TRBJ1-1, with a weak D call TRBD1 (5 bases). This CDR3 comprises 14 residues. Germline CDR1 is SGHRS and CDR2 is YFSETQ. Trimming left V 5 bases short and J 1 base short, with 12 bases between. CDR3: CASRRTGTNTEAFF. CDR3 DNA sequence: TGCGCCAGCAGGCGAACGGGGACGAACACTGAAGCTTTCTTT. Looking up the rest from reference TRBV5-1 and TRBJ1-1 gives the full variable domain: KAGVTQTPRYLIKTRGQQVTLSCSPISGHRSVSWYQQTPGQGLQFLFEYFSETQRNKGNFPGRFSGRQFSNSRSEMNVSTLELGDSALYLCASRRTGTNTEAFFGQGTRLTVV.

This clone turned up a few times. V is TRBV7-9 and J is TRBJ2-5; 8 positions agree with TRBD2. The J segment lost 4 bases and the V segment lost 5 bases, leaving 9 bases of the junction unmatched. This CDR3 comprises 15 residues. From germline, CDR1 is SEHNR and CDR2 FQNEAQ (reference sequence). The CDR3 is CASSAAGAGRETQYF. CDR3 nucleotide sequence: TGTGCCAGCAGCGCAGCGGGGGCGGGAAGAGAGACCCAGTACTTC.

This chain's CDR3 is CSVAGQHETEAFF. The CDR3 coding sequence is TGCAGCGTGGCCGGACAACATGAGACTGAAGCTTTCTTT. The genes are TRBV29-1 and TRBJ1-1; tentatively, D is TRBD1 (5 bases). The V gene lost 6 bases and the J gene lost 5 bases, with 16 bases spanning the gap. Germline-derived CDR1 and CDR2 are SQVTM and ANQGSEA. This CDR3 has 13 amino acids. Supplemented by reference TRBV29-1 and TRBJ1-1, the full variable domain reads SAVISQKPSRDICQRGTSLTIQCQVDSQVTMMFWYRQQPGQSLTLIATANQGSEATYESGFVIDKFPISRPNLTFSTLTVSNMSPEDSSIYLCSVAGQHETEAFFGQGTRLTVV.

The CDR3 nucleotides are TGTGCCACCAGCAGAGAGAACAGGGGTGATAACTATGGCTACACCTTC. As protein: CATSRENRGDNYGYTF. The rearrangement links TRBV15 to TRBJ1-2, with TRBD1 matching 7 bases. The CDR3 has 16 amino acids. Looked up from germline, CDR1 is LNHNV and CDR2 is YYDKDF (reference sequence). Unmatched junction bases numbered 5, after V lost 0 bases and J lost 1 base. Together with reference TRBV15 and TRBJ1-2, the CDR3 gives the full variable domain: DAMVIQNPRYQVTQFGKPVTLSCSQTLNHNVMYWYQQKSSQAPKLLFHYYDKDFNNEADTPDNFQSRRPNTSFCFLDIRSPGLGDTAMYLCATSRENRGDNYGYTFGSGTRLTVV.

J is TRBJ2-1 and V is TRBV5-1; unclear D gene. Trimming shortened V by 0 bases and J by 1 base, and 8 bases separated the two germline ends. Looked up from germline, CDR1 is SGHRS and CDR2 is YFSETQ. CDR3 length equals 15 residues. CDR3 nucleotides: TGCGCCAGCAGCTTGGCAGCCATTTCCTACAATGAGCAGTTCTTC. The encoded protein is CASSLAAISYNEQFF.

The chain joins TRBV2 to TRBJ2-5; D is possibly TRBD1 (6 bases). V dropped 5 bases and J dropped 1 base, with 11 bases sitting between them. Germline lookup yields CDR1 SNHLY and CDR2 FYNNEI. The CDR3 runs 14 residues. The DNA of the CDR3 is TGTGCCAGCAGTAGCCAGGGGATCCAAGAGACCCAGTACTTC. Its translation: CASSSQGIQETQYF.

The genes are TRBV29-1 and TRBJ2-1, with a weak D call TRBD1 (5 bases). CDR1 and CDR2 from the germline V gene are SQVTM and ANQGSEA. The CDR3 loop spans 13 amino acids. Between the trimmed V and J ends, which lost 6 bases and 4 bases, there was a span of 13 bases. CDR3 sequence reads: CSVAITGYNEQFF. CDR3 DNA sequence: TGCAGCGTGGCAATAACAGGTTACAATGAGCAGTTCTTC.

The table lists this clone with a few counts. The chain combines TRBV28 with TRBJ2-3, with 7 bases lining up with TRBD2. The CDR3 is 16 amino acids. J lost 7 bases, V lost 5 bases, and 15 bases had no gene match. Germline V lookup: CDR1 MDHEN, CDR2 SYDVKM. Here the CDR3 reads CASSREMTSSFNTQYF. In DNA, the CDR3 is TGTGCCAGCAGTCGAGAAATGACTAGCTCTTTCAATACGCAGTATTTT.

The CDR3 sequence is CASSQGQGNYGYTF. The CDR3 DNA follows: TGCGCCAGCAGCCAGGGACAGGGGAACTATGGCTACACCTTC. The chain uses TRBV5-1 and TRBJ1-2, with 10 positions matching TRBD1. CDR3 size: 14 residues. Germline V gives CDR1 SGHRS, CDR2 YFSETQ. J lost 2 bases, V lost 4 bases, and 2 bases had no gene match.

This rearrangement joins TRBV29-1 to TRBJ2-3; 8 bases are shared with TRBD1. From germline, CDR1 is SQVTM and CDR2 ANQGSEA. Trimming removed 0 bases from V and 3 bases from J; junction bases left unmatched: 8. The CDR3 spans 16 residues. The CDR3, as DNA: TGCAGCGTTGAAGATCTGGCAGGGGGCGAGACAGATACGCAGTATTTT. Translation: CSVEDLAGGETDTQYF.

V is TRBV9 and J is TRBJ2-6; no definite D call. Germline lookup yields CDR1 SGDLS and CDR2 YYNGEE. V dropped 0 bases and J dropped 0 bases, with 7 bases sitting between them. The CDR3 spans 16 residues. The CDR3 bases are TGTGCCAGCAGCGTAGGGGCTAGCTCTGGGGCCAACGTCCTGACTTTC. Translation: CASSVGASSGANVLTF.

The rearrangement joins TRBV7-9 to TRBJ2-3; D might be TRBD1 or TRBD2, each matching 6 bases. Trimming left V 5 bases short and J 10 bases short, with 13 bases between. This CDR3 spans 12 amino acids. Germline values: CDR1 SEHNR, CDR2 FQNEAQ (reference sequence). The CDR3 DNA reads TGTGCCAGCAGCCAGAACAGGGAGGCGCAGTATTTT. Amino acid sequence: CASSQNREAQYF.

About this clone itself: Other nucleotide sequences in the sample specify the same CDR3. The chain joins TRBV18 to TRBJ2-3; D is ambiguous. This CDR3 comprises 13 residues. The germline V and J ends were trimmed by 0 bases and 0 bases, with 1 base remaining between them. Germline lookup yields CDR1 KGHSH and CDR2 LQKENI. The CDR3 DNA is TGTGCCAGCTCACCACCGAGCACAGATACGCAGTATTTT. Amino acids: CASSPPSTDTQYF.